This T cell receptor (beta chain) is drawn from a study of blood T cell repertoires in COVID-19. Across the whole study: From T cells, B-cell-depleted T cells, or PBMCs came the material, which was cDNA or gDNA.

Profiled with immunoSEQ multiplex PCR; TCRdb holds only in-frame clones, not every one. The sample consists of 200,000 to 250,000 clones, approximately 85% of them appearing once. The germline gives CDR1 SGHTA, CDR2 FQGNSA. CDR3 size: 15 residues. V was cut by 2 bases and J by 0 bases, with 8 bases left in between. The sample comprised PBMCs or T cells enriched from blood (not recorded which). The chain uses TRBV7-2 and TRBJ1-3; no reliable D call. This clonotype was obtained from a woman aged 50 to 60 with acute COVID-19. CDR3 nucleotides: TGTGCCAGCAGCTTAACGTCCAGCTCTGGAAACACCATATATTTT. It codes for CASSLTSSSGNTIYF.